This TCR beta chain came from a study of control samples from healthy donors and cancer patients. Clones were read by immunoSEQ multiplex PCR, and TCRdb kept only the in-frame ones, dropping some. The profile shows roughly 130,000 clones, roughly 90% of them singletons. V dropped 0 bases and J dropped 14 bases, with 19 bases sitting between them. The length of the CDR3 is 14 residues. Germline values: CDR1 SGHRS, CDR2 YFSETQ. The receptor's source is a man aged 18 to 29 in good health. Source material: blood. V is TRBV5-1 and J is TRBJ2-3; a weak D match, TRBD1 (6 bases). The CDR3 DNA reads TGCGCCAGCAGCTTGGGACAGGACCACTCCCGAGGGTATTTT. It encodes CASSLGQDHSRGYF.